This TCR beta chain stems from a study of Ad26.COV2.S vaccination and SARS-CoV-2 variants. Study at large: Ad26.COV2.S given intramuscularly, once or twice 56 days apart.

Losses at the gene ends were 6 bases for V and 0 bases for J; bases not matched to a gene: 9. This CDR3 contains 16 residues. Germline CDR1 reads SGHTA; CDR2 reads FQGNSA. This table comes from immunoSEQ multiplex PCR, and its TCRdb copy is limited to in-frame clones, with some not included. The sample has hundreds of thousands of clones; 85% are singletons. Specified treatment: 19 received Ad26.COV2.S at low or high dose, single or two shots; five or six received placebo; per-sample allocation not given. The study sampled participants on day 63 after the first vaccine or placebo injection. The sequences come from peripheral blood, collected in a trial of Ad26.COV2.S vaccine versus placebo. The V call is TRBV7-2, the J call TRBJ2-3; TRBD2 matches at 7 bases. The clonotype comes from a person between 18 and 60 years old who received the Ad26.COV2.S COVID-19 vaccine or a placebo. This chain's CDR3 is CASRNGGGGSTDTQYF. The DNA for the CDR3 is TGTGCCAGCAGGAATGGGGGGGGAGGTAGCACAGATACGCAGTATTTT.